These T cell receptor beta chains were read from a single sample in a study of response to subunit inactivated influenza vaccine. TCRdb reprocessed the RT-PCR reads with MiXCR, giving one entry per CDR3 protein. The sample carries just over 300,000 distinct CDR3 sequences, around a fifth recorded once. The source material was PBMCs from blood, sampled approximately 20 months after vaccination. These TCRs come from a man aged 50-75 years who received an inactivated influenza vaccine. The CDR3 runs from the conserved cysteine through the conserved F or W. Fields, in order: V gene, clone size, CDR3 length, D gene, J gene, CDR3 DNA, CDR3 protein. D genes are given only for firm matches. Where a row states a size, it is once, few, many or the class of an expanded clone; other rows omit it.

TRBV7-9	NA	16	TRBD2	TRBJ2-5	TGTGCCAGCAGCTTTTGGACTAGCGGGAGAGGCGAGACCCAGTACTTC	CASSFWTSGRGETQYF
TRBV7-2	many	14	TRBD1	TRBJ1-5	TGTGCCAGCAGCTCTGCAGGGGGAAGCCAGCCCCAGCATTTT	CASSSAGGSQPQHF
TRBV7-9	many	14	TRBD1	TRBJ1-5	TGTGCCAGCAGCTTAGGGACAGGGAGTCAGCCCCAGCATTTT	CASSLGTGSQPQHF
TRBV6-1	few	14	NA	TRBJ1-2	TGTGCCAGCAAAGGGGAGACAGCTAACTATGGCTACACCTTC	CASKGETANYGYTF
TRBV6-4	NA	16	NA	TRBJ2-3	TGTGCCAGCAGTGAACAGGCAGAGACTAGCACAGATACGCAGTATTTT	CASSEQAETSTDTQYF
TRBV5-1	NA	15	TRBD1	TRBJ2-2	TGCGCCAGCAGAAAGACAGGGGTGGACACCGGGGAGCTGTTTTTT	CASRKTGVDTGELFF
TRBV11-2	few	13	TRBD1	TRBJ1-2	TGTGCCAGCAGCTTAGCGGGACAGGATGGCTACACCTTC	CASSLAGQDGYTF
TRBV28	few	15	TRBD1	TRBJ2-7	TGTGCCAGCAGTATATCTGGGGACAGCTCCTACGAGCAGTACTTC	CASSISGDSSYEQYF
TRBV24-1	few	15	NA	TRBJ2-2	TGTGCCACCAGTGACCACAGGTTCAACACCGGGGAGCTGTTTTTT	CATSDHRFNTGELFF
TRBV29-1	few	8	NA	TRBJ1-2	TGCAGCGACGAATCCCGGGTTTTC	CSDESRVF
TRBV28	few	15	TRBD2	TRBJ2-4	TGTGCCAGCAGGTCTACCGGGACTAGCGGGGACATTCAGTACTTC	CASRSTGTSGDIQYF
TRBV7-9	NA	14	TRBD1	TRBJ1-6	TGTGCCAGCAGCCCTGACAGGGGAAGGTCACCCCTCCACTTT	CASSPDRGRSPLHF
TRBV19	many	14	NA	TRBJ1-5	TGTGCCAGTACCGGTCCCCAGGACAATCAGCCCCAGCATTTT	CASTGPQDNQPQHF
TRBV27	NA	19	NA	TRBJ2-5	TGTGCCAGCAGTTTACGGGTCAGGGGCCGGAATCTAGACCAAGAGACCCAGTACTTC	CASSLRVRGRNLDQETQYF
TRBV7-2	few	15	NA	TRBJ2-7	TGTGCCAGCAGCCAAATAGGGGGGCGCAAAGAAGAGCAGTACTTC	CASSQIGGRKEEQYF